This T cell receptor beta chain was observed in a study of cytomegalovirus exposure and HLA in healthy donors listed by TCRdb under 2017. About the investigation overall: According to a later analysis, one platform produced both the 100 to 150 validation repertoires and the 720 or so repertoires of the first cohort. The study aimed to test whether cataloging public T cell receptors could reveal signatures of past pathogen exposure. To predict cytomegalovirus infection status, the study combined high-throughput TCR immunosequencing, statistical association of individual TCRs with disease status, and machine learning. In addition to the first cohort of roughly 670 subjects, a separate validation cohort of approximately 130 different subjects was used.

Overall study results and their limits: In a later analysis, TCRs clustered in the first cohort were found to also tend to co-occur in the 100 to 150 validation repertoires, with 94% of cluster scores above 0. A later analysis lacked HLA typing for the validation cohort, so it scored co-occurrence in that cohort across all 120 repertoires. According to the authors, the approach could potentially be generalized to other disease states and immunological phenotypes. The classifier was reported to diagnose cytomegalovirus status with high specificity and sensitivity in both the original cohort and the validation cohort. In vitro tests confirmed that a few of the cytomegalovirus-associated TCR beta chains recognize cytomegalovirus antigens. The study listed 164 TCR beta chains as associated with cytomegalovirus. Most TCR sequences were observed very rarely across donors, whereas some public TCRs were present in many individuals.

To note about this clone: The antigen this receptor binds is unknown. Per-base quality was not reported, and no clone a single base away is much larger than it.

The method behind the library was the immunoSEQ multiplex PCR assay. The source study handled its data this way. To diagnose cytomegalovirus status from the catalog of TCR beta chain sequences, a statistical classification framework was built. The table comes from immuneACCESS by way of TCRdb, which keeps in-frame sequences with V and J called. Part of the clones is missing from these tables; in studies checked, under half for an unresolved V gene and the rest for unknown reasons. V, J and clone size are taken as reported in that table, and D and trimming were inferred from the DNA itself. The sample table contains approximately 82,000 clones; only one count was recorded for 90% to 95% of them. The top ten clones comprise roughly 0.75% of the sample. The donors were included in the validation cohort of 120 subjects, a group kept apart from the roughly 700-subject first cohort. The CDR3, from cysteine to phenylalanine, totals 14 residues. CDR3 DNA only is kept here, 42 bases in frame from base 1. Compared with germline, V lacks 6 bases and J lacks 3 bases; bases without a gene match: 7. CDR1 and CDR2 were assigned from the germline V gene (reference sequence) as LNHDA and SQIVND.

Sequencing was performed on PBMCs. The TCR sequence derives from a woman aged 18-29 years in good health and CMV-seronegative. Rearrangement joined TRBV19 to TRBJ1-1; 7 nucleotides in the junction match TRBD1. The CDR3 loop reads CASRDRLGDTEAFF. The nucleotide sequence is TGTGCCAGTAGGGACAGGCTAGGGGACACTGAAGCTTTCTTT.